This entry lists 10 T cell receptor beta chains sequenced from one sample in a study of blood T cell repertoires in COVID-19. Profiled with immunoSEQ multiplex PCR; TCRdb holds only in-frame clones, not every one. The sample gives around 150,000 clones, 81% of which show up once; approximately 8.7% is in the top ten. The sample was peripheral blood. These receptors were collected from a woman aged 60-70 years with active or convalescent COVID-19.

The CDR3: CSGMQGNTEAFF. As DNA, the CDR3 is TGCAGCGGCATGCAGGGGAACACTGAAGCTTTCTTT. This chain connects TRBV29-1 to TRBJ1-1; D perhaps matches TRBD1 (5 bases). This CDR3 has 12 amino acids. Germline values: CDR1 SQVTM, CDR2 ANQGSEA. V was trimmed by 7 bases and J by 1 base, leaving 10 bases between them. Complete variable domain (other parts from reference TRBV29-1 and TRBJ1-1): SAVISQKPSRDICQRGTSLTIQCQVDSQVTMMFWYRQQPGQSLTLIATANQGSEATYESGFVIDKFPISRPNLTFSTLTVSNMSPEDSSIYLCSGMQGNTEAFFGQGTRLTVV.

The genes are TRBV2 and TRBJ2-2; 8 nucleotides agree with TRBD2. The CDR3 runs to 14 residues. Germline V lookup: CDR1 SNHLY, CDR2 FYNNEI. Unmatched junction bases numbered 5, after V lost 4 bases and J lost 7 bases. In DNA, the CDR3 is TGTGCCAGCAGTGTGCGGGAGGAAGGCGGGGAGCTGTTTTTT. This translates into CASSVREEGGELFF.

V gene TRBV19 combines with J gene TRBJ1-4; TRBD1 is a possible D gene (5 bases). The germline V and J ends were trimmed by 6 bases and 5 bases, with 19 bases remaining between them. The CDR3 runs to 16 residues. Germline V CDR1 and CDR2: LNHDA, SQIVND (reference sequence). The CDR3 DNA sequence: TGTGCCAGTAGCCAAAGGACACCAAGGGCAAATGAAAAACTGTTTTTT. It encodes CASSQRTPRANEKLFF.

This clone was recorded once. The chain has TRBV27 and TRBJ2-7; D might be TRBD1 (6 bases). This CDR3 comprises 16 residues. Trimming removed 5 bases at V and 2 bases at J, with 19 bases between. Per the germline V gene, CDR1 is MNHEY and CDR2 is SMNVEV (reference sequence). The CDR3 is CASSPRAPGVPYEQYF. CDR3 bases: TGTGCCAGCAGTCCCCGGGCCCCAGGGGTCCCCTACGAGCAGTACTTC.

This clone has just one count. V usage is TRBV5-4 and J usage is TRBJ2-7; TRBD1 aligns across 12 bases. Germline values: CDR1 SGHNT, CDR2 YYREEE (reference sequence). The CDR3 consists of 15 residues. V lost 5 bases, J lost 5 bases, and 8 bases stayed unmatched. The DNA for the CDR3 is TGTGCCAGCAGTCAGGGGGGGACAGGGGGCAACGAGCAGTACTTC. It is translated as CASSQGGTGGNEQYF.

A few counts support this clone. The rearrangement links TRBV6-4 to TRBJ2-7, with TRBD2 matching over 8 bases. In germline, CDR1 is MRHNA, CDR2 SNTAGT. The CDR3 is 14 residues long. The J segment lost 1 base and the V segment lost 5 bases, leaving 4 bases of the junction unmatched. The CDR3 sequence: CASSPSGWSYEQYF. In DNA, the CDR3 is TGTGCCAGCAGTCCTAGCGGGTGGTCCTACGAGCAGTACTTC.

The chain's CDR3 is CASSLMGLAHSPLHF. The CDR3 bases are TGTGCCAGCAGTTTAATGGGACTGGCCCATTCACCCCTCCACTTT. The V gene is TRBV28, the J gene TRBJ1-6, with D possibly TRBD1 on 5 matching bases. This CDR3 has 15 residues. Trimming stripped 2 bases from V and 8 bases from J, with 13 bases between. Germline CDR1 and CDR2: MDHEN and SYDVKM.

DNA of the CDR3: TGTGCCACCAGTGAAACTAGCAGCTCCTACAATGAGCAGTTCTTC. Amino acids: CATSETSSSYNEQFF. This rearrangement joins TRBV24-1 to TRBJ2-1, with D possibly TRBD2 on 6 matching bases. The germline V gene has CDR1 KGHDR and CDR2 SFDVKD. The CDR3 is 15 residues long. V lost 4 bases to trimming and J lost 0 bases, with 9 bases between them.

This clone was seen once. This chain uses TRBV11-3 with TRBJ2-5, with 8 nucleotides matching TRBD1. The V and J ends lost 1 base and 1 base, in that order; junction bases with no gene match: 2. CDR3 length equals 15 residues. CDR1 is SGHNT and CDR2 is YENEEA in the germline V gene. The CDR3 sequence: CASSLGTGSQETQYF. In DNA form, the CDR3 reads TGTGCCAGCAGCTTAGGGACAGGGTCCCAAGAGACCCAGTACTTC.

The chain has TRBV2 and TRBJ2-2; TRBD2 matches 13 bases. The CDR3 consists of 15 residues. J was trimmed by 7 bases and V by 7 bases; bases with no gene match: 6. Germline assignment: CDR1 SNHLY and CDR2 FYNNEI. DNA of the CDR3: TGTGCCAGCACTAGACTAGCGGGGGGTGGCGGGGAGCTGTTTTTT. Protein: CASTRLAGGGGELFF.